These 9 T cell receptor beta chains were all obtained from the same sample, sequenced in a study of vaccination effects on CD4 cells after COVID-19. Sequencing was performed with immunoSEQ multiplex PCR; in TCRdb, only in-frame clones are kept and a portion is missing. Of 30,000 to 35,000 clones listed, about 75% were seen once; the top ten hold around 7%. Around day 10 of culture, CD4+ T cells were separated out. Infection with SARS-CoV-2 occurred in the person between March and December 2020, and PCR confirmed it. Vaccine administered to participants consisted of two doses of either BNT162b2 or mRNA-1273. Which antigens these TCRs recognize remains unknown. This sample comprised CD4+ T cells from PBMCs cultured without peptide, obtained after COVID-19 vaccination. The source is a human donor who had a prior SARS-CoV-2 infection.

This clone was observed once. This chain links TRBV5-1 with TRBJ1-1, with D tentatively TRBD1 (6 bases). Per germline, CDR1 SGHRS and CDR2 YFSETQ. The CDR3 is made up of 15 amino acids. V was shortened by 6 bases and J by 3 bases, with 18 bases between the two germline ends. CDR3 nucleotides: TGCGCCAGCACCCAGGGGTTCAACCTCTACACTGAAGCTTTCTTT. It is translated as CASTQGFNLYTEAFF.

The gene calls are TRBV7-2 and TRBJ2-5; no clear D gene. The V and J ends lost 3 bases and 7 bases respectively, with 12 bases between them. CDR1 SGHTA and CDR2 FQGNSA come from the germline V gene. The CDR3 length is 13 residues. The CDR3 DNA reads TGTGCCAGCAGCTTGGACGAAATTGGGACCCAGTACTTC. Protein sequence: CASSLDEIGTQYF.

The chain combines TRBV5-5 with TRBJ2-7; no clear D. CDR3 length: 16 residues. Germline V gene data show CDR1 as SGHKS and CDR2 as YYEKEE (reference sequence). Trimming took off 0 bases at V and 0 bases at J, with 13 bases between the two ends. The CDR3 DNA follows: TGTGCCAGCAGCTTGGCTGGCCTCTTGAGCTCCTACGAGCAGTACTTC. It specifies CASSLAGLLSSYEQYF.

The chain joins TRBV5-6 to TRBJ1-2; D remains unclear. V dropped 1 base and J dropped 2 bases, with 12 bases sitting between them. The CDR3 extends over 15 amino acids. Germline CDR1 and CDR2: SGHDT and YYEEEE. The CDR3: CASSLLEAGNYGYTF. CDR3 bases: TGTGCCAGCAGCTTGCTGGAGGCGGGGAACTATGGCTACACCTTC.

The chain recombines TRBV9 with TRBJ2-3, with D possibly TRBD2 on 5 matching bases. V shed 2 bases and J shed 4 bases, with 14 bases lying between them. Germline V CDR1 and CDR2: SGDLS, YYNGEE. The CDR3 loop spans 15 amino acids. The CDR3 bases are TGTGCCAGCAGCGTTGACTACTACCGCCCAGATACGCAGTATTTT. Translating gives CASSVDYYRPDTQYF.

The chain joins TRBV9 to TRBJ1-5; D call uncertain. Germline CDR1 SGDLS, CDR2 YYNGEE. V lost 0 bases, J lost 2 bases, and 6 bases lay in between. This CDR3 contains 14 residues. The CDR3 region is CASSVAGGNQPQHF. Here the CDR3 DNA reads TGTGCCAGCAGCGTAGCGGGAGGCAATCAGCCCCAGCATTTT. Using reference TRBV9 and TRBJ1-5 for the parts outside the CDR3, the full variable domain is DSGVTQTPKHLITATGQRVTLRCSPRSGDLSVYWYQQSLDQGLQFLIQYYNGEERAKGNILERFSAQQFPDLHSELNLSSLELGDSALYFCASSVAGGNQPQHFGDGTRLSIL.

The CDR3 is CASSIGSGAVRNEQYF. The CDR3 DNA sequence: TGTGCCAGTAGTATAGGTTCCGGGGCTGTTCGGAACGAGCAGTACTTC. The chain employs TRBV19 and TRBJ2-7; possibly TRBD1 or TRBD2 for D (5 bases each). CDR1 is LNHDA, CDR2 SQIVND, per germline (reference sequence). V was cut by 1 base and J by 5 bases, with 18 bases left in between. The CDR3 is 16 amino acids.

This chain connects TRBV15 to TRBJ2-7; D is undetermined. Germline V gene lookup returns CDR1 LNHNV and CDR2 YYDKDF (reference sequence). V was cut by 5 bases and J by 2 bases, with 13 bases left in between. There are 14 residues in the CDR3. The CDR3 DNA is TGTGCCACCAGCGCCCAATGGCGGCCCTACGAGCAGTACTTC. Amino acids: CATSAQWRPYEQYF.

CDR3 DNA sequence: TGTGCCAGCAGCCGACTCAGGGGCTTGAACACTGAAGCTTTCTTT. It encodes CASSRLRGLNTEAFF. This chain uses TRBV14 with TRBJ1-1, with TRBD1 as a possible D gene (6 bases). Germline CDR1 SGHDN, CDR2 FVKESK. This CDR3 spans 15 amino acids. Trimming cost V 4 bases and J 0 bases, with 12 bases left between them.